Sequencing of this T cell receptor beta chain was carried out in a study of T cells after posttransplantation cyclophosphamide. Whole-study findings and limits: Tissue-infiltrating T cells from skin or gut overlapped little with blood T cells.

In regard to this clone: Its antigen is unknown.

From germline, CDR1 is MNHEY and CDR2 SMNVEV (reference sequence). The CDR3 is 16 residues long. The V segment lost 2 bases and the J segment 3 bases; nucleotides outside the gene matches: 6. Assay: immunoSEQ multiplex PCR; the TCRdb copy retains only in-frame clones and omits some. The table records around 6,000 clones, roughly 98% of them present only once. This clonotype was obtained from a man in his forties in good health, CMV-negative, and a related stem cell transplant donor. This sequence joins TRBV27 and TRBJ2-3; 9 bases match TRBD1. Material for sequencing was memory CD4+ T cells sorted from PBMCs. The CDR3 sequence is CASSLGGTGMTDTQYF. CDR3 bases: TGTGCCAGCAGTTTAGGCGGGACAGGGATGACAGATACGCAGTATTTT.